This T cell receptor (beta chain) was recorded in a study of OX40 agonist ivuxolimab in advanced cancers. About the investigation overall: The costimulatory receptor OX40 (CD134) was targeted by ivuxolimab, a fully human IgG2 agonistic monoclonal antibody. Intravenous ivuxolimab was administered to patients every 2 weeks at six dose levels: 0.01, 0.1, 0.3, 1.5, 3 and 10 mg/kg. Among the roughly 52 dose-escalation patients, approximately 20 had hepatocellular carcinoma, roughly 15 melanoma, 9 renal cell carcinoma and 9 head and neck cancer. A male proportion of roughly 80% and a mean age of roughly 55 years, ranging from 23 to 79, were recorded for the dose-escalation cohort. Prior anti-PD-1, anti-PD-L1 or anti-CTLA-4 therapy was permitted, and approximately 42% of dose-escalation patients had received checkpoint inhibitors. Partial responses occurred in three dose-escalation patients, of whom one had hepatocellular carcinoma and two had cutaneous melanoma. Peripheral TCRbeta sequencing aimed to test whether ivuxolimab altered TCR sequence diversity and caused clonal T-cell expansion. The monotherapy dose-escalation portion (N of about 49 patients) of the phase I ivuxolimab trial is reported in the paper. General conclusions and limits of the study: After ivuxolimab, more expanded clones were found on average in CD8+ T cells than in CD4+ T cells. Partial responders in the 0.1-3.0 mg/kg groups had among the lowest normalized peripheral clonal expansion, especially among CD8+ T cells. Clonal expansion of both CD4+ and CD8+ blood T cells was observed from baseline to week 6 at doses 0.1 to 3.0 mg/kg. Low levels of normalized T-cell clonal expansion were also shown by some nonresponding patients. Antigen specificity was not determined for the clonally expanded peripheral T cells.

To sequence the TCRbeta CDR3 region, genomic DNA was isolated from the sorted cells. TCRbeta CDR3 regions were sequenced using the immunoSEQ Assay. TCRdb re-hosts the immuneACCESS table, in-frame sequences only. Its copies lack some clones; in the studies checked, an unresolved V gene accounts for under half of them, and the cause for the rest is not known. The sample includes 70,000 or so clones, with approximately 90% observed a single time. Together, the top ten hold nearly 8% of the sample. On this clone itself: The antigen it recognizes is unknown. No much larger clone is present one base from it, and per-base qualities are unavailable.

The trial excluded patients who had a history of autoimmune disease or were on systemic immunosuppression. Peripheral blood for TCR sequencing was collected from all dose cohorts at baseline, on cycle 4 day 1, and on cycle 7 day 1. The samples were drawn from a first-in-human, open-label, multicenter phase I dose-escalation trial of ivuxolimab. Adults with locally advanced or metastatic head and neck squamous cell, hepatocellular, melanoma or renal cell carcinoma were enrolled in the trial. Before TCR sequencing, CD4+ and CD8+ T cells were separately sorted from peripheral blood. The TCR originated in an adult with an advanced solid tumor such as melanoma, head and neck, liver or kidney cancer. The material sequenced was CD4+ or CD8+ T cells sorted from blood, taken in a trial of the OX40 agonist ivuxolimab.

The CDR3 region has the sequence CASSQDPGKLGGYTF. The DNA reads as follows: TGCGCCAGCAGCCAAGATCCCGGGAAGCTTGGAGGCTACACCTTC. The V and J genes are TRBV4-3 and TRBJ1-2, with no confidently assigned D gene. V was cut back by 0 bases and J by 8 bases, leaving a gap of 16 bases between them. CDR1 and CDR2 were assigned from the germline V gene as LGHNA and YSLEER. The cysteine opens and the phenylalanine closes a CDR3 of 15 amino acids. Of all the DNA, just the CDR3 is kept, 45 bases in frame from base 1.